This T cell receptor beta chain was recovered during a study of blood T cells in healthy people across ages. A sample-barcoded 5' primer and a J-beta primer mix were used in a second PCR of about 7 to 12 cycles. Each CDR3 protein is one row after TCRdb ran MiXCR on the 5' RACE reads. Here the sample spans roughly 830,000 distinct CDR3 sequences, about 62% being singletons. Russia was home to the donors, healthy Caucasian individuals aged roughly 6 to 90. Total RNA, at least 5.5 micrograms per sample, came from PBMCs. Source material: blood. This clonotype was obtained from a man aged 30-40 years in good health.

CDR3 DNA sequence: TGCAGTGCTATCAACTCCAGCTCCTACGAGCAGTACTTC. The encoded protein is CSAINSSSYEQYF. The V and J genes are TRBV20-1 and TRBJ2-7; D is unresolved. Trimming stripped 4 bases from V and 0 bases from J, with 10 bases between. The germline CDR1 and CDR2 sequences are DFQATT and SNEGSKA (reference sequence). The CDR3 covers 13 residues.